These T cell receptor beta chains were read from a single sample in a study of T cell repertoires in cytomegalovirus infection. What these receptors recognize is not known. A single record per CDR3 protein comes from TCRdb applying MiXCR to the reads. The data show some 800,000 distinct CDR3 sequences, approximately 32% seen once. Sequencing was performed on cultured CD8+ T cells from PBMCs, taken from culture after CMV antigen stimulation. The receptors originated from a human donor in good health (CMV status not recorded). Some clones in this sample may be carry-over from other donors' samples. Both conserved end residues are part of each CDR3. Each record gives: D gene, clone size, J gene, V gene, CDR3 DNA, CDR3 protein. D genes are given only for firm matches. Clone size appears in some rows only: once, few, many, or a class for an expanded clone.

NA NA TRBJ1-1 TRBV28 TGTGCCAGCAGTTTTATTCCGAGGACTGAAGCTTTCTTT CASSFIPRTEAFF
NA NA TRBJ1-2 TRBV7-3 TGTGCTATACAGGCAGGGGCGGAATACTATGGCTACACCTTC CAIQAGAEYYGYTF
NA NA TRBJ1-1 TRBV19 TGTGCCAGTAGGCCTACAGATAAGAACACTGAAGCTTTCTTT CASRPTDKNTEAFF
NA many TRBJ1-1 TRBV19 TGTGCCAGTACCCTAGGAAACACGGGGGGAAGTGAAGCTTTCTTT CASTLGNTGGSEAFF
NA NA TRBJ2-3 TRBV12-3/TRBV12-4 TGTGCCAGCAGTTTGATCCAGGCTGATACGCAGTATTTT CASSLIQADTQYF
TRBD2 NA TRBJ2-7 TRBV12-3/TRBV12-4 TGTGCCAGCAGTTTAATGGGACTAGCGTCCGAGCAGTACTTC CASSLMGLASEQYF
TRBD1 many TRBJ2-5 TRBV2 TGTGCCAGCAGGGACAGGGGCCAAGAGACCCAGTACTTC CASRDRGQETQYF
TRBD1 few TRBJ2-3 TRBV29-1 TGCAGCGTTGAAGTTTTGGACCCGGGACAGCGCACAGATACGCAGTATTTT CSVEVLDPGQRTDTQYF
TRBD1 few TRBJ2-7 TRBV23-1 TGCGCCAGCAGTCGGGGACAGGGGTTTTGCGAGCAGTACTTC CASSRGQGFCEQYF
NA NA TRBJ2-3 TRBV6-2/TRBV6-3 TGTGCCAGCAGTTACTCCTTTTGGCCCACATGCACAGATACGCAGTATTTT CASSYSFWPTCTDTQYF
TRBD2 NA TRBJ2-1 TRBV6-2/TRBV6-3 TGTGCCAGCAGTTACTCTGAGCGGGGGGGCCCCCATGAGCAGTTCTTC CASSYSERGGPHEQFF
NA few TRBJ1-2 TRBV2 TGTGCCAGCAGTGAAGCGACTCTTCTGGGGAACTATGGCTACACCTTC CASSEATLLGNYGYTF
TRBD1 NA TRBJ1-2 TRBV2 TGTGCCAGCAACGACAGGGGAAGAGGCTACACCTTC CASNDRGRGYTF
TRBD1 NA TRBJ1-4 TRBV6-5 TGTGCCAGCAGTTACCAGGGGGCGCGGAATGAAAAACTGTTTTTT CASSYQGARNEKLFF
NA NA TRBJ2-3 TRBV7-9 TGTGCCAGCAGCACTAAGGGACCAGATACGCAGTATTTT CASSTKGPDTQYF
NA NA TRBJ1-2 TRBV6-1 TGTGCCAGCAGTACGATGACGGGGAACTATGGCTACACCTTC CASSTMTGNYGYTF
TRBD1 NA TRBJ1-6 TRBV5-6 TGTGCCAGCAGCTGGGGACAGTCCGCGGCCTTCTCACCCCTCCACTTT CASSWGQSAAFSPLHF
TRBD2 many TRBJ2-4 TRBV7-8 TGTGCCAGCAGCTTGAATCTAGCGGGGGGTATAACCAAAAACATTCAGTACTTC CASSLNLAGGITKNIQYF
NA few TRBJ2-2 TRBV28 TGTGCCGTAAAGGGCCAAAGTCTGAACACCGGGGAGCTGTTTTTT CAVKGQSLNTGELFF
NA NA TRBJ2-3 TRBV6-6 TGTGCCGGGGCGGCAGAAAGCACAGATACGCAGTATTTT CAGAAESTDTQYF
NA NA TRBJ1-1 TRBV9 TGTGCCAGCAGCGCCCGGTGGGGGAACACTGAAGCTTTCTTT CASSARWGNTEAFF
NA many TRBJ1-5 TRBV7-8 TGTGCCAGCAGCGAGGAGGGGGTTCAGCCCCAGCATTTT CASSEEGVQPQHF
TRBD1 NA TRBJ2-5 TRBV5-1 TGCGCCAGCAGCTTTGGACAGGGAACAGAGACCCAGTACTTC CASSFGQGTETQYF
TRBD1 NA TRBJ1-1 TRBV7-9 TGTGCCAGCAGCTCCACCACAGGGGGTCGGGAAGCTTTCTTT CASSSTTGGREAFF
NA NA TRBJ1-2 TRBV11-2 TGTGCCAGCAGCTTAGACGTACCTCACTATGGCTACACCTTC CASSLDVPHYGYTF
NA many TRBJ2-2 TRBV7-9 TGTGCCAGCCCCCCCGCTCCAGTAAACACCGGGGAGCTGTTTTTT CASPPAPVNTGELFF
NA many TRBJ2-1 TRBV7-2 TGTGCCAGCAGCACCCGGGGTGAGCTGAGGGATGAGCAGTTCTTC CASSTRGELRDEQFF
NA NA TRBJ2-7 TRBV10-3 TGTGCCATCAGTTCGTTAACCCACCGGCTCCCAGGGACGCTGGGTTACTCCTACGAGCAGTACTTC CAISSLTHRLPGTLGYSYEQYF
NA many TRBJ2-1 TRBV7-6 TGTGCCAGCAGCAAGTACGAGGCCAATGAGCAGTTCTTC CASSKYEANEQFF
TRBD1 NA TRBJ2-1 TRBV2 TGTGCCAGCAGTGGAAATACAGGGGCGACCAGCTCCTACAATGAGCAGTTCTTC CASSGNTGATSSYNEQFF
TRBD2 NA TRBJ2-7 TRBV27 TGTGCCAGCAGTTTAGATAGCGGGGGGGCACCCTACGAGCAGTACTTC CASSLDSGGAPYEQYF
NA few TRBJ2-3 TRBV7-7 TGTGCTAGCAGCTTAGGGGGGCCTAGGGATACGCAGTATTTT CASSLGGPRDTQYF
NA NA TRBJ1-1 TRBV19 TGTGCCAGTAGTATAGATCCGGGCACGAACACTGAAGCTTTCTTT CASSIDPGTNTEAFF
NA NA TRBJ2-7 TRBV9 TGTGCCAGCAGCGCTGGGGTAAACTACGAGCAGTACTTC CASSAGVNYEQYF
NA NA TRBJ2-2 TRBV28 TGTGCCAGCAGTTTACAACTAGAGGGTGGGGAGCTGTTTTTT CASSLQLEGGELFF
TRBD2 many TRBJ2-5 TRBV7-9 TGTGCCAGCAGCTTAGCTGATGGACTAGCATTGGAGACCCAGTACTTC CASSLADGLALETQYF
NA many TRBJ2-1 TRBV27 TGTGCCAGCAGTTTCGGCCCCTACAATGAGCAGTTCTTC CASSFGPYNEQFF
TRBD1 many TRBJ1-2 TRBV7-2 TGTGCCAGCAGCCCAACAGGGGACTTCGGATATGGCTACACCTTC CASSPTGDFGYGYTF
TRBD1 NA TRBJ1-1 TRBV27 TGTGCCAGCAGTCCCCGAGGACAGGGTGAAGCTTTCTTT CASSPRGQGEAFF
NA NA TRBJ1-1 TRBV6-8 TGTGCCAGCACGGAGGAACCGGACGTTGAAGCTTTCTTT CASTEEPDVEAFF
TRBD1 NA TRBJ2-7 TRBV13 TGTGCCACCGGACAGGGTTCCTACGAGCAGTACTTC CATGQGSYEQYF
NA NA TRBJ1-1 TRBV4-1 TGCGCCAGCAGCCAAGTTTTAGACAGCCGCTACACTGAAGCTTTCTTT CASSQVLDSRYTEAFF
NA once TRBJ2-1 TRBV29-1 TGCAGCGTTTTCACAAGCTCCTACAATGAGCAGTTCTTC CSVFTSSYNEQFF
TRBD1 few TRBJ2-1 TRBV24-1 TGTGCCACCAGTGATTACGAGGGGGCCGATTACAATGAGCAGTTCTTC CATSDYEGADYNEQFF
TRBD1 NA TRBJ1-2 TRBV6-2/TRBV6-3 TGTGCCAGCAGTATACAGGGGGCTGGCTACACCTTC CASSIQGAGYTF
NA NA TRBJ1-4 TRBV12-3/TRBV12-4 TGTGCCAGCAGTTCGGACAAGGGAAATGAAAAACTGTTTTTT CASSSDKGNEKLFF
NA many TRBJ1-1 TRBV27 TGTGCCAGCAGTCCACCTTGGGGAAGAGACACTGAAGCTTTCTTT CASSPPWGRDTEAFF
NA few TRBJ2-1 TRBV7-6 TGTGCCAGCAGCTTAGAGGGCAGCAGCTCCTACAATGAGCAGTTCTTC CASSLEGSSSYNEQFF
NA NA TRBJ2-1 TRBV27 TGTGCCAGCAGCCCAGCGGTGAGCTCCTACAATGAGCAGTTCTTC CASSPAVSSYNEQFF
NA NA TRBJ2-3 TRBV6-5 TGTGCCAGCAGTTGGACTCTCCGTTCAGATACGCAGTATTTT CASSWTLRSDTQYF
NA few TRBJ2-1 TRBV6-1 TGTGCCAGCAGTGACAGGACCCCCTACAATGAGCAGTTCTTC CASSDRTPYNEQFF
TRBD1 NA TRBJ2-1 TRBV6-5 TGTGCCAGCAGTCTCGGACAGGGCCCCCTCTTTGGTGAGCAGTTCTTC CASSLGQGPLFGEQFF
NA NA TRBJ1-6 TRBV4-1 TGCGCCAGCAGCCAAGAATTAGTAAGCTCACCCCTCCACTTT CASSQELVSSPLHF
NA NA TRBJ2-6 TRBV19 TGTGCCAGCACCGGGACAACTGTTCCCTCTGGGGCCAACGTCCTGACTTTC CASTGTTVPSGANVLTF
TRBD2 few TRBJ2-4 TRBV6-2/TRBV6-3 TGTGCCAGCACCCGGGGAGGGGACCCAAACATTCAGTACTTC CASTRGGDPNIQYF